The source of this T cell receptor (beta chain) is a study of T cell responses to AZD1222 COVID-19 vaccine. The assay was immunoSEQ multiplex PCR, and TCRdb's table has in-frame clones only and misses some. The sample lists approximately 150,000 clones, 93% occurring once. CDR3 length equals 16 residues. Trimming removed 6 bases at V and 3 bases at J, with 19 bases between. CDR1 and CDR2 (germline): MNHEY, SMNVEV (reference sequence). The source of this sequence is an adult in good health. The source was peripheral blood, collected on day 0 of AZD1222 vaccination. The chain recombines TRBV27 with TRBJ2-3; TRBD2 is a possible D gene (7 bases). The CDR3 loop reads CASSPLRGGVTDTQYF. In DNA form, the CDR3 reads TGTGCCAGCAGCCCACTAAGGGGGGGAGTGACAGATACGCAGTATTTT.